This entry lists 19 T cell receptor beta chains sequenced from one sample in a study of blood T cell repertoires in COVID-19. Measured with immunoSEQ multiplex PCR; TCRdb has only the in-frame clones, and not every one. The table lists around 40,000 clones, 85% to 95% of them singletons, with around 4% in the top ten. Sequences were obtained from peripheral blood. All receptors derive from a human donor with active COVID-19. The donor label of this sample is uncertain.

The CDR3 here is CASRRTGDTEAFF. The DNA for the CDR3 is TGTGCCAGCAGGCGGACAGGGGACACTGAAGCTTTCTTT. The chain couples TRBV6-4 to TRBJ1-1, with 9 bases matching TRBD1. J gave up 3 bases and V 6 bases, and 2 bases lay outside the gene matches. Germline V gives CDR1 MRHNA, CDR2 SNTAGT. CDR3 size: 13 residues.

V gene TRBV10-3 combines with J gene TRBJ1-1, with D tentatively TRBD1 (5 bases). Germline V CDR1 and CDR2: ENHRY, SYGVKD. The length of the CDR3 is 14 residues. The V gene lost 8 bases and the J gene lost 2 bases, with 15 bases spanning the gap. The CDR3 is CAIGGETLNTEAFF. In DNA form, the CDR3 reads TGTGCCATCGGAGGGGAGACTTTAAACACTGAAGCTTTCTTT.

The V call is TRBV20-1, the J call TRBJ2-7, with D perhaps matching TRBD2 (5 bases). In germline, CDR1 is DFQATT, CDR2 SNEGSKA (reference sequence). The length of the CDR3 is 11 residues. With 8 bases removed from V and 3 bases from J, the gap between germline ends came to 11 bases. The CDR3 DNA is TGCAGTCCAATCGGGAACTACGAGCAGTACTTC. Translating it yields CSPIGNYEQYF.

J is TRBJ2-7 and V is TRBV11-2; TRBD2 aligns across 8 bases. Per the germline V gene, CDR1 is SGHAT and CDR2 is FQNNGV. This CDR3 contains 15 residues. Trimming took 5 bases from V and 3 from J; bases not matched to a gene: 9. CDR3 loop: CASSPTGTRDYEQYF. Written as DNA, the CDR3 is TGTGCCAGCAGCCCCACGGGGACTAGAGACTACGAGCAGTACTTC.

The rearrangement uses TRBV28 and TRBJ2-7; 9 nucleotides agree with TRBD2. The V gene end was trimmed by 6 bases and the J gene end by 0 bases; junction bases not matched to a gene: 9. Germline values: CDR1 MDHEN, CDR2 SYDVKM. The CDR3 has 16 amino acids. The CDR3 loop reads CASSLSAGGLSYEQYF. DNA of the CDR3: TGTGCCAGCAGCCTCTCAGCGGGAGGCCTCTCCTACGAGCAGTACTTC.

V gene TRBV20-1 combines with J gene TRBJ2-1; 11 positions match TRBD1. CDR1 is DFQATT and CDR2 is SNEGSKA in the germline V gene (reference sequence). CDR3 size: 15 residues. After removal of 3 bases from V and 8 bases from J, the junction contained 9 bases not matched to a gene. CDR3 in DNA: TGCAGTGCTAGTTCTCCGGGACAGGGGGTCGATGAGCAGTTCTTC. Amino acids: CSASSPGQGVDEQFF.

The rearrangement links TRBV24-1 to TRBJ2-2; 7 bases map to TRBD2. This CDR3 is 17 amino acids long. Trimming at V came to 1 base and at J to 7 bases, leaving 11 bases not matched to a gene. The germline gives CDR1 KGHDR, CDR2 SFDVKD. This CDR3 reads CATSDFRQGGFGGELFF. The CDR3 DNA follows: TGTGCCACCAGTGATTTCAGGCAGGGAGGGTTCGGCGGGGAGCTGTTTTTT.

The V call is TRBV4-1, the J call TRBJ2-7; D is perhaps TRBD2 (6 bases). CDR3 length: 15 amino acids. Deletions cut 1 base from V and 2 bases from J, with 12 bases between. Germline CDR1 MGHRA, CDR2 YSYEKL. The CDR3 reads CASSQGWGETYEQYF. As DNA, the CDR3 is TGCGCCAGCAGCCAAGGATGGGGGGAAACCTACGAGCAGTACTTC.

The rearrangement uses TRBV19 and TRBJ2-2; D gene uncertain. This CDR3 region has 16 residues. CDR1 is LNHDA and CDR2 is SQIVND in the germline V gene (reference sequence). V lost 6 bases and J lost 7, with 21 bases in between. Here the CDR3 reads CASSPNRAPEIGELFF. The CDR3 DNA reads TGTGCCAGTAGCCCTAACCGAGCCCCTGAGATCGGGGAGCTGTTTTTT.

This chain's CDR3 is CASSLDSCHGLVDQPQHF. As DNA, the CDR3 is TGTGCCAGCAGCTTAGATAGTTGTCACGGGTTGGTGGATCAGCCCCAGCATTTT. V and J are TRBV11-3 and TRBJ1-5; D is unclear. CDR3 length: 18 amino acids. V shed 0 bases and J shed 5 bases, with 20 bases lying between them. From germline, CDR1 is SGHNT and CDR2 YENEEA. The whole variable domain, filled in from reference TRBV11-3 and TRBJ1-5, reads EAGVVQSPRYKIIEKKQPVAFWCNPISGHNTLYWYLQNLGQGPELLIRYENEEAVDDSQLPKDRFSAERLKGVDSTLKIQPAELGDSAVYLCASSLDSCHGLVDQPQHFGDGTRLSIL.

The chain employs TRBV7-8 and TRBJ2-5; D call uncertain. Trimming cost V 1 base and J 5 bases, with 5 bases left between them. Looked up from germline, CDR1 is SGHVS and CDR2 is FQNEAQ. The CDR3 loop spans 12 amino acids. Here the CDR3 reads CASSLVRETQYF. The CDR3 DNA is TGTGCCAGCAGCTTAGTGCGGGAGACCCAGTACTTC.

The gene calls are TRBV5-1 and TRBJ1-4; unclear D gene. Trimming shortened V by 2 bases and J by 11 bases, and 7 bases separated the two germline ends. Germline CDR1 is SGHRS and CDR2 is YFSETQ. The CDR3 runs 11 residues. The CDR3 nucleotides read TGCGCCAGCAGCTTTTCCGGGAAACTGTTTTTT. Its protein product is CASSFSGKLFF.

The chain combines TRBV12-3 or TRBV12-4 with TRBJ1-1; D unclear. Trimming took off 3 bases at V and 1 base at J, with 6 bases between the two ends. This CDR3 is 13 amino acids long. CDR3 region: CASSFRENTEAFF. The CDR3 nucleotides read TGTGCCAGCAGTTTTCGGGAGAACACTGAAGCTTTCTTT.

The chain is built from TRBV3-1 (or the pseudogene TRBV3-2) and TRBJ2-6, with D hard to call. The CDR3 runs to 15 residues. Trimming left V 6 bases short and J 0 bases short, with 9 bases between. Germline lookup yields CDR1 LGHDT and CDR2 YNNKEL (reference sequence). The CDR3 nucleotides are TGTGCCAGCAGTCCCCTCCGCTCTGGGGCCAACGTCCTGACTTTC. Translating gives CASSPLRSGANVLTF.

The CDR3 sequence is CASSLPGTDTQYF. As DNA, the CDR3 is TGTGCCAGCAGTTTACCGGGAACAGATACGCAGTATTTT. The rearrangement uses TRBV12-3 or TRBV12-4 and TRBJ2-3, with D perhaps TRBD2 (5 bases). The CDR3 loop spans 13 amino acids. V was trimmed by 2 bases and J by 3 bases, leaving 6 bases between them.

This clone was observed once. This chain connects TRBV5-1 to TRBJ1-1; TRBD1 aligns across 7 bases. Trimming took 3 bases from V and 1 from J; bases not matched to a gene: 3. This CDR3 comprises 14 residues. Germline CDR1 SGHRS, CDR2 YFSETQ. CDR3 sequence: CASSWGDRNTEAFF. As DNA, the CDR3 is TGCGCCAGCAGCTGGGGGGACAGGAACACTGAAGCTTTCTTT.

V and J are TRBV15 and TRBJ1-2; D perhaps matches TRBD1 (6 bases). V was pared by 5 bases and J by 5 bases, with 12 bases between. Germline V gene lookup returns CDR1 LNHNV and CDR2 YYDKDF (reference sequence). This CDR3 contains 13 residues. CDR3 residues: CATSENREYGYTF. The CDR3 region has the DNA TGTGCCACCAGCGAAAACAGGGAATATGGCTACACCTTC.

V usage is TRBV5-4 and J usage is TRBJ2-5; tentative D call: TRBD2 (6 bases). The germline V gene has CDR1 SGHNT and CDR2 YYREEE (reference sequence). With 2 bases removed from V and 4 bases from J, the gap between germline ends came to 12 bases. The CDR3 contains 14 residues. The CDR3 reads CASSFLEGRETQYF. The CDR3 region has the DNA TGTGCCAGCAGCTTTTTGGAGGGTCGAGAGACCCAGTACTTC.

Remarks on this clone: The sample holds other DNA sequences that translate to the same CDR3. The V and J genes are TRBV19 and TRBJ2-2; 7 bases are a match to TRBD1. The CDR3 is 16 residues long. The germline V gene has CDR1 LNHDA and CDR2 SQIVND (reference sequence). J gave up 0 bases and V 6 bases, and 7 bases lay outside the gene matches. This CDR3 reads CASSTLGTANTGELFF. DNA of the CDR3: TGTGCCAGTAGCACACTCGGGACAGCGAACACCGGGGAGCTGTTTTTT.